Listed below are T cell receptor beta chains from one sample, sequenced in a study of T cells in Graves' hyperthyroidism and ophthalmopathy. TCRdb itself ran the multiplex PCR reads through MiXCR, one entry per CDR3 protein. The sample includes hundreds of thousands of distinct CDR3 sequences, roughly 14% of them seen just once. The specimen sequenced was blood. The receptors stem from a young man with Graves' ophthalmopathy. CDR3s leave out the opening cysteine and the closing phenylalanine or tryptophan. Fields, in order: J gene, V gene, CDR3 protein.

J: TRBJ2-1; V: TRBV10-3; CDR3: AIRGGLAGEVDEQF
J: TRBJ2-1; V: TRBV6-2/TRBV6-3; CDR3: AKGVGTGASNEQF
J: TRBJ2-7; V: TRBV20-1; CDR3: SAREDWSSYEQY
J: TRBJ2-6; V: TRBV10-3; CDR3: AISEGSSGANVLT
J: TRBJ2-2; V: TRBV24-1; CDR3: ATSDLRRGPGELF
J: TRBJ2-7; V: TRBV4-1; CDR3: ASSQSTGASYEQY
J: TRBJ2-1; V: TRBV7-9; CDR3: ASSADSSYNEQF
J: TRBJ2-1; V: TRBV29-1; CDR3: SVEGTSGVRDEQF
J: TRBJ2-7; V: TRBV10-3; CDR3: AIREVTGTGPWEQY
J: TRBJ1-2; V: TRBV7-9; CDR3: ASSSSLRVGSRGYT
J: TRBJ1-6; V: TRBV20-1; CDR3: SARRLESPLH
J: TRBJ2-3; V: TRBV30; CDR3: AWSGGSTDTQY
J: TRBJ2-7; V: TRBV19; CDR3: ASSMFGGGSYEQY